The 25 T cell receptor beta chains below come from one sample, sequenced in a study of T cell responses to AZD1222 COVID-19 vaccine. Using immunoSEQ multiplex PCR, the repertoire was profiled, and TCRdb retains in-frame clones only, with some absent. The sample shows about 92,000 clones, about nine tenths of them seen only once. The source material was peripheral blood, sampled on day 0 of AZD1222 vaccination. Receptor source: an adult in good health.

This clone was found once. The J gene is TRBJ1-2, the V gene TRBV30; D unresolved. The V gene's germline CDR1 is GTSNPN and CDR2 SVGIG (reference sequence). The CDR3 extends over 14 amino acids. With 0 bases removed from V and 3 bases from J, the gap between germline ends came to 11 bases. The CDR3, as DNA: TGTGCCTGGAGTGTCGGCGGAGGTTACTATGGCTACACCTTC. Translating gives CAWSVGGGYYGYTF.

The chain is built from TRBV2 and TRBJ2-3; D gene uncertain. Per germline, CDR1 SNHLY and CDR2 FYNNEI. Trimming removed 5 bases at V and 0 bases at J, with 12 bases between. The CDR3 has 15 residues. In nucleotides, the CDR3 is TGTGCCAGCAGTCTCTGGTTATCTAGCACAGATACGCAGTATTTT. It codes for CASSLWLSSTDTQYF. Supplemented by reference TRBV2 and TRBJ2-3, the full variable domain reads EPEVTQTPSHQVTQMGQEVILRCVPISNHLYFYWYRQILGQKVEFLVSFYNNEISEKSEIFDDQFSVERPDGSNFTLKIRSTKLEDSAMYFCASSLWLSSTDTQYFGPGTRLTVL.

The rearrangement uses TRBV6-5 and TRBJ1-4; 9 bases map to TRBD1. Trimming at V came to 6 bases and at J to 7 bases, leaving 6 bases not matched to a gene. Germline V gene sequence: CDR1 MNHEY, CDR2 SVGAGI. This CDR3 contains 14 residues. CDR3: CASRDRGSGEKLFF. CDR3 bases: TGTGCCAGCAGGGACAGGGGATCAGGTGAAAAACTGTTTTTT.

The chain links TRBV27 to TRBJ1-1; possibly TRBD1 for D (5 bases). Trimming took 3 bases from V and 0 from J, leaving 14 bases between them. The CDR3 totals 16 residues. Germline CDR1 is MNHEY and CDR2 is SMNVEV (reference sequence). CDR3 region: CASSLAKGLLNTEAFF. CDR3 DNA sequence: TGTGCCAGCAGTTTGGCTAAGGGACTGCTGAACACTGAAGCTTTCTTT.

V usage is TRBV7-9 and J usage is TRBJ1-1; 7 bases match TRBD1. This CDR3 is built from 14 residues. Germline lookup yields CDR1 SEHNR and CDR2 FQNEAQ (reference sequence). J was trimmed by 1 base and V by 5 bases; bases with no gene match: 4. The CDR3 DNA follows: TGTGCCAGCAGCCCCTGGACAGGGAACACTGAAGCTTTCTTT. This gives the protein CASSPWTGNTEAFF.

The chain joins TRBV4-3 to TRBJ1-5; D uncertain. V dropped 0 bases and J dropped 5 bases, with 14 bases sitting between them. The CDR3 is 16 amino acids. CDR1 and CDR2 (germline): LGHNA, YSLEER. Here the CDR3 reads CASSQELGNPYQPQHF. The CDR3 DNA reads TGCGCCAGCAGCCAAGAGCTGGGGAACCCCTATCAGCCCCAGCATTTT.

The chain joins TRBV4-1 to TRBJ1-2; the D is unclear. V lost 0 bases to trimming and J lost 2 bases, with 13 bases between them. CDR1 and CDR2 from the germline V gene are MGHRA and YSYEKL. The CDR3 consists of 16 residues. Here the CDR3 reads CASSQDARVSNYGYTF. The CDR3 region has the DNA TGCGCCAGCAGCCAAGATGCGCGGGTTTCCAACTATGGCTACACCTTC.

The V call is TRBV5-1, the J call TRBJ2-7; 16 bases are shared with TRBD2. Germline V CDR1 and CDR2: SGHRS, YFSETQ. The CDR3 runs 15 residues. Losses at the gene ends were 3 bases for V and 6 bases for J; bases not matched to a gene: 3. CDR3 amino acids: CASSWGLAGGAEQYF. CDR3 DNA: TGCGCCAGCAGCTGGGGACTAGCGGGAGGGGCCGAGCAGTACTTC.

The chain is built from TRBV4-1 and TRBJ1-2; 7 positions match TRBD1. CDR1 MGHRA and CDR2 YSYEKL come from the germline V gene. The CDR3 is 16 residues long. Trimming cost V 0 bases and J 6 bases; bases outside gene matches: 10. CDR3 loop: CASSQDRGRHGNGYTF. DNA for the CDR3: TGCGCCAGCAGCCAAGATAGGGGGCGTCACGGTAATGGCTACACCTTC.

The J gene is TRBJ2-1, the V gene TRBV6-5; the match to TRBD2 covers 11 bases. The CDR3 length is 16 residues. From germline, CDR1 is MNHEY and CDR2 SVGAGI. V lost 2 bases, J lost 4 bases, and 4 bases stayed unmatched. The CDR3 coding sequence is TGTGCCAGCAGTTACCAGACTAGCGGGGCGTACAATGAGCAGTTCTTC. Translation: CASSYQTSGAYNEQFF.

This chain uses TRBV9 with TRBJ1-4, with D unclear. The CDR3 consists of 16 residues. V dropped 1 base and J dropped 0 bases, with 10 bases sitting between them. Germline CDR1 SGDLS, CDR2 YYNGEE. The CDR3 DNA is TGTGCCAGCAGCGTATCCGCTATTGCAACTAATGAAAAACTGTTTTTT. It translates to CASSVSAIATNEKLFF.

CDR3 sequence reads: CASSLYGGGPTDTQYF. In DNA, the CDR3 is TGTGCCAGCAGCTTATATGGGGGGGGGCCCACAGATACGCAGTATTTT. The chain carries TRBV7-9 and TRBJ2-3, with a tentative D call TRBD2 (7 bases). Trimming left V 2 bases short and J 2 bases short, with 14 bases between. The CDR3 consists of 16 residues. Germline V CDR1 and CDR2: SEHNR, FQNEAQ (reference sequence). Full variable domain (outside the CDR3, taken from reference TRBV7-9 and TRBJ2-3): DTGVSQNPRHKITKRGQNVTFRCDPISEHNRLYWYRQTLGQGPEFLTYFQNEAQLEKSRLLSDRFSAERPKGSFSTLEIQRTEQGDSAMYLCASSLYGGGPTDTQYFGPGTRLTVL.

The chain recombines TRBV5-1 with TRBJ2-3, with 9 bases identical to TRBD2. Losses at the gene ends were 0 bases for V and 5 bases for J; bases not matched to a gene: 7. From germline, CDR1 is SGHRS and CDR2 YFSETQ. There are 16 residues in the CDR3. For the CDR3, the DNA is TGCGCCAGCAGCTTGGGACTAGCGGAAGGGGTAGATACGCAGTATTTT. This encodes CASSLGLAEGVDTQYF.

This clone appeared once. The chain employs TRBV6-5 and TRBJ1-5; TRBD1 matches at 7 bases. The CDR3 covers 13 residues. Germline V gene sequence: CDR1 MNHEY, CDR2 SVGAGI. V gave up 8 bases and J gave up 3 bases; unmatched junction bases: 4. The chain's CDR3 is CASGTAHNQPQHF. DNA for the CDR3: TGTGCCAGCGGGACAGCACACAATCAGCCCCAGCATTTT.

This rearrangement joins TRBV30 to TRBJ2-7; D is unclear. The CDR3 has 10 residues. The V and J ends lost 2 bases and 9 bases respectively, with 8 bases between them. The germline gives CDR1 GTSNPN, CDR2 SVGIG (reference sequence). Here the CDR3 reads CAWSREGQYF. CDR3 sequence (DNA): TGTGCCTGGAGTCGTGAAGGGCAGTACTTC.

The chain links TRBV19 to TRBJ2-3; D ambiguous. The CDR3 is made up of 13 amino acids. Looked up from germline, CDR1 is LNHDA and CDR2 is SQIVND (reference sequence). The V end was cut by 5 bases, the J end by 2 bases, with 8 bases between. CDR3 residues: CASSVPNTDTQYF. The CDR3 DNA sequence: TGTGCCAGTAGTGTTCCAAACACAGATACGCAGTATTTT.

This chain connects TRBV29-1 to TRBJ1-1; possible D gene TRBD1, 6 bases. The germline gives CDR1 SQVTM, CDR2 ANQGSEA. This CDR3 is 13 amino acids long. CDR3: CPRGRTRSTEAFF. The CDR3 region has the DNA TGCCCCAGGGGAAGGACACGTAGCACTGAAGCTTTCTTT.

This clone appeared once. The V call is TRBV2, the J call TRBJ1-4; TRBD1 might be the D (5 bases). Between the trimmed V and J ends, which lost 7 bases and 7 bases, there was a span of 19 bases. The CDR3 extends over 15 amino acids. Germline assignment: CDR1 SNHLY and CDR2 FYNNEI. This CDR3 is CASNGLQGRGEKLFF. CDR3 nucleotides: TGTGCCAGCAACGGGTTGCAGGGACGGGGTGAAAAACTGTTTTTT.

The rearrangement links TRBV11-3 to TRBJ2-7; 10 nucleotides agree with TRBD1. This CDR3 comprises 13 residues. Germline trimming cut 5 bases from V and 5 bases from J; bases unmatched to any gene: 3. Germline V gene sequence: CDR1 SGHNT, CDR2 YENEEA. The CDR3 region is CASSRQGANEQYF. For the CDR3, the DNA is TGTGCCAGCAGCCGACAGGGGGCCAACGAGCAGTACTTC. Full variable domain (rest looked up from reference TRBV11-3 and TRBJ2-7): EAGVVQSPRYKIIEKKQPVAFWCNPISGHNTLYWYLQNLGQGPELLIRYENEEAVDDSQLPKDRFSAERLKGVDSTLKIQPAELGDSAVYLCASSRQGANEQYFGPGTRLTVT.

This rearrangement joins TRBV30 to TRBJ1-3, with TRBD1 as a possible D gene (5 bases). V shed 1 base and J shed 1 base, with 11 bases lying between them. The length of the CDR3 is 15 residues. Germline V gives CDR1 GTSNPN, CDR2 SVGIG (reference sequence). The CDR3 is CAWSGGTSSGNTIYF. In DNA, the CDR3 is TGTGCCTGGAGTGGAGGGACTTCTTCTGGAAACACCATATATTTT. Full variable domain (outside the CDR3, taken from reference TRBV30 and TRBJ1-3): SQTIHQWPATLVQPVGSPLSLECTVEGTSNPNLYWYRQAAGRGLQLLFYSVGIGQISSEVPQNLSASRPQDRQFILSSKKLLLSDSGFYLCAWSGGTSSGNTIYFGEGSWLTVV.

This chain connects TRBV6-2 or TRBV6-3 to TRBJ1-5; TRBD1 is a possible D gene (5 bases). This CDR3 is 18 amino acids long. V shed 3 bases and J shed 3 bases, with 21 bases lying between them. CDR1 and CDR2 (germline): MNHEY, SVGEGT. The CDR3 nucleotides read TGTGCCAGCAGTTATCGCCAAGGCAGGGCGGGTTTCAATCAGCCCCAGCATTTT. It is translated as CASSYRQGRAGFNQPQHF.

The V gene is TRBV5-1, the J gene TRBJ1-4; 11 nucleotides line up with TRBD1. With V trimmed by 7 bases and J by 5 bases, 1 base remained unmatched. The V gene's germline CDR1 is SGHRS and CDR2 YFSETQ. This CDR3 contains 13 residues. Here the CDR3 reads CASRTGGNEKLFF. The CDR3 nucleotides are TGCGCCAGCCGGACAGGGGGCAATGAAAAACTGTTTTTT.

As for this clone: One end of the junction does not line up with germline, which may come from a read error. J is TRBJ2-1 and V is TRBV3-1 (or the pseudogene TRBV3-2); 8 nucleotides agree with TRBD2. CDR3 size: 11 residues. The germline CDR1 and CDR2 sequences are LGHDT and YNNKEL (reference sequence). The CDR3 spells CASSSGTRKLF. CDR3 bases: TGTGCCTCCTCCTCCGGGACTAGAAAGCTCTTC.

The gene calls are TRBV28 and TRBJ2-3; 7 positions agree with TRBD1. The V gene's germline CDR1 is MDHEN and CDR2 SYDVKM. CDR3 length: 16 amino acids. V was clipped by 5 bases and J by 4 bases; unmatched bases: 12. The CDR3: CASSQGKQGHPDTQYF. Written as DNA, the CDR3 is TGTGCCAGCAGTCAGGGCAAACAGGGGCACCCAGATACGCAGTATTTT.

The chain employs TRBV28 and TRBJ1-5; TRBD1 agrees at 10 bases. The germline V gene has CDR1 MDHEN and CDR2 SYDVKM. Germline trimming cut 5 bases from V and 2 bases from J; bases unmatched to any gene: 6. CDR3 length: 16 residues. The CDR3 region has the DNA TGTGCCAGCAGTGCCCTGGGGACAGGGGGCAATCAGCCCCAGCATTTT. Residues: CASSALGTGGNQPQHF. The variable domain in full, completed from reference TRBV28 and TRBJ1-5, reads DVKVTQSSRYLVKRTGEKVFLECVQDMDHENMFWYRQDPGLGLRLIYFSYDVKMKEKGDIPEGYSVSREKKERFSLILESASTNQTSMYLCASSALGTGGNQPQHFGDGTRLSIL.